Here is one TCR beta chain with its context. The source of the sample is a study of blood T cell repertoires in COVID-19. Study-wide background: Italy, Spain and the United States were the sources of the convalescent and acute COVID-19 samples.

This CDR3 contains 16 residues. The V segment lost 4 bases and the J segment 0 bases; nucleotides outside the gene matches: 6. Germline lookup yields CDR1 SGDLS and CDR2 YYNGEE. The method was immunoSEQ multiplex PCR; TCRdb's version includes in-frame clones alone and lacks a portion of them. The sample lists approximately 70,000 clones, about nine tenths occurring once. Input material: peripheral blood. The receptor comes from a man aged 45-65 years with active COVID-19. This chain uses TRBV9 with TRBJ1-1; 10 bases are a match to TRBD1. Here the CDR3 DNA reads TGTGCCAGCAGCACCCGGGACAGGGGTTTGAACACTGAAGCTTTCTTT. It is translated as CASSTRDRGLNTEAFF. Full variable domain (remainder filled in from reference TRBV9 and TRBJ1-1): DSGVTQTPKHLITATGQRVTLRCSPRSGDLSVYWYQQSLDQGLQFLIQYYNGEERAKGNILERFSAQQFPDLHSELNLSSLELGDSALYFCASSTRDRGLNTEAFFGQGTRLTVV.